There are a few counts of the clone carrying this T cell receptor delta chain. The antigen is unknown. The CDR3 consists of 20 residues. The data were obtained in a study of gammadelta T cells in human blood. The study, taken as a whole, reports: Microbial exposure appeared to drive polyclonal γδ T cell expansion after birth.

TCRdb re-processed the RT-PCR reads using CATT. This table holds some 470 delta-chain clones, roughly 15% found once. The J gene corresponds to TRDJ1; a V gene call is absent; TRDD3, the table's D call, was not compared with the DNA. The sequencing input was non-Vgamma9Vdelta2 gamma-delta T cells from adult blood. The clonotype was recovered from a human donor. The CDR3 region has the DNA TGTGCTCTTGGGGAACCGCCGATGGCCGGGTGGGGGATCCCGACCGATAAACTCATCTTT. Amino acids: CALGEPPMAGWGIPTDKLIF.